This T cell receptor (beta chain) was profiled in a study of blood T cell repertoires in COVID-19. This table comes from immunoSEQ multiplex PCR, and its TCRdb copy is limited to in-frame clones, with some not included. The sample yields about 53,000 clones, approximately 90% seen once. V lost 5 bases, J lost 4 bases, and 10 bases lay in between. This CDR3 is 13 amino acids long. The germline V gene encodes CDR1 SGHVS and CDR2 FQNEAQ. This chain uses TRBV7-8 with TRBJ2-3, with D unresolved. Sequencing input: peripheral blood. The clonotype comes from a man aged 50-59 years with acute or convalescent COVID-19. CDR3 sequence: CASSPDLSDTQYF. The CDR3 DNA reads TGTGCCAGCAGCCCCGACTTGTCAGATACGCAGTATTTT.